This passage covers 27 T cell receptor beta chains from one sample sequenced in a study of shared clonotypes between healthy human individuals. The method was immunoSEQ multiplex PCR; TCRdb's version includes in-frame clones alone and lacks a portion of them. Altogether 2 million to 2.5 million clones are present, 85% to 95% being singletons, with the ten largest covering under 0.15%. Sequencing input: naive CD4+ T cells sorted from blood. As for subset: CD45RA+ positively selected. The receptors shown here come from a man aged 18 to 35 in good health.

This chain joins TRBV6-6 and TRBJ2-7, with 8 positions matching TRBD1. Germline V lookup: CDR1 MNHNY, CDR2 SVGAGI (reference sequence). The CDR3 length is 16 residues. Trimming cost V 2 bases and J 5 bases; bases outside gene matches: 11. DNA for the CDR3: TGTGCCAGCAGTTACGCAACCCCCAGGGGGCGGAACGAGCAGTACTTC. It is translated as CASSYATPRGRNEQYF.

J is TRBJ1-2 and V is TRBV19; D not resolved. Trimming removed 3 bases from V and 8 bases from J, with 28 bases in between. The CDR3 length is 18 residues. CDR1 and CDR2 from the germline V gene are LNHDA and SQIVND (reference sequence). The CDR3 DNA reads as TGTGCCAGTAGTATTTTTGGCGGAACGGCGGAACTTTCCGGAGGCTACACCTTC. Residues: CASSIFGGTAELSGGYTF.

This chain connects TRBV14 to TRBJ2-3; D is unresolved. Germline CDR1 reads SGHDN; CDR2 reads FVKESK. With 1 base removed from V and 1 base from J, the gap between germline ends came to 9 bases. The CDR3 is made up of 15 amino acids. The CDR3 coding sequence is TGTGCCAGCAGCCAAGTACAGATGGGCACAGATACGCAGTATTTT. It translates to CASSQVQMGTDTQYF.

Here the CDR3 reads CASSYGEGEKLFF. CDR3 DNA sequence: TGTGCCAGCAGCTACGGCGAGGGAGAAAAACTGTTTTTT. The chain is built from TRBV5-6 and TRBJ1-4; D not resolved. This CDR3 comprises 13 residues. Trimming removed 3 bases at V and 8 bases at J, with 11 bases between. Germline V gene sequence: CDR1 SGHDT, CDR2 YYEEEE. The whole variable domain, remainder taken from reference TRBV5-6 and TRBJ1-4, is DAGVTQSPTHLIKTRGQQVTLRCSPKSGHDTVSWYQQALGQGPQFIFQYYEEEERQRGNFPDRFSGHQFPNYSSELNVNALLLGDSALYLCASSYGEGEKLFFGSGTQLSVL.

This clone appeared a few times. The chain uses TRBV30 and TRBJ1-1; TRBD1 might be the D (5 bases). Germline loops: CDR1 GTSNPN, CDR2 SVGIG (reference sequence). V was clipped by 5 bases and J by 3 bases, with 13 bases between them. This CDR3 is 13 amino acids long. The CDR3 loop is CAWSGDSYTEAFF. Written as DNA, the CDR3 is TGTGCCTGGTCTGGCGACAGCTACACTGAAGCTTTCTTT.

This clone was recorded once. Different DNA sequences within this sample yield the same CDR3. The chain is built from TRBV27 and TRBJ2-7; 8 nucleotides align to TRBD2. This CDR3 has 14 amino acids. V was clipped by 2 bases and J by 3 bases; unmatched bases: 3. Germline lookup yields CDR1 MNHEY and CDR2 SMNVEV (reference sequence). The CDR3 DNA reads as TGTGCCAGCAGTTTAGGGACTAGTAGCTACGAGCAGTACTTC. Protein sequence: CASSLGTSSYEQYF.

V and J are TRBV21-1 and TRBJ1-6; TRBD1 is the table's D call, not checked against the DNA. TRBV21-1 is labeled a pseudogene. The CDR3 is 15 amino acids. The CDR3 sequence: CASSTDRQGVSPLHF. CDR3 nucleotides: TGTGCCAGCAGCACGGACCGACAGGGCGTTTCACCCCTCCACTTT.

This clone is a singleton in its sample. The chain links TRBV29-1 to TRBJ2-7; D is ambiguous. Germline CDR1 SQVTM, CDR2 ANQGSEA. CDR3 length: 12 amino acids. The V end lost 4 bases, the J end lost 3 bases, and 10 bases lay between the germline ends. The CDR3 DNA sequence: TGCAGCGTTGTAAAAGGGAACTACGAGCAGTACTTC. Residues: CSVVKGNYEQYF.

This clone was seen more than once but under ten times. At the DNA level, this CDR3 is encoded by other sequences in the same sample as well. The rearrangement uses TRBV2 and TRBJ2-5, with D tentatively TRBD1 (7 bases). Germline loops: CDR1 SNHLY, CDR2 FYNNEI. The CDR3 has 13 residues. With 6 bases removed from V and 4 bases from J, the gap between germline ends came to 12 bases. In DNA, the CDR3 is TGTGCCAGCAGAGCAGGGGGAGGAGAGACCCAGTACTTC. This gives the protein CASRAGGGETQYF. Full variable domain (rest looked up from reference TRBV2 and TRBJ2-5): EPEVTQTPSHQVTQMGQEVILRCVPISNHLYFYWYRQILGQKVEFLVSFYNNEISEKSEIFDDQFSVERPDGSNFTLKIRSTKLEDSAMYFCASRAGGGETQYFGPGTRLLVL.

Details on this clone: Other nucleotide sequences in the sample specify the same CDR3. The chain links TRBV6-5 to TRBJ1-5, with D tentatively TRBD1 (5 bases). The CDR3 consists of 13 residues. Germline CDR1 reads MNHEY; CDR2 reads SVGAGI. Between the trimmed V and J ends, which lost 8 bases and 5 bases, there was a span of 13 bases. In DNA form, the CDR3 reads TGTGCCAGCTCCAGGGATAGAGATCAGCCCCAGCATTTT. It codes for CASSRDRDQPQHF.

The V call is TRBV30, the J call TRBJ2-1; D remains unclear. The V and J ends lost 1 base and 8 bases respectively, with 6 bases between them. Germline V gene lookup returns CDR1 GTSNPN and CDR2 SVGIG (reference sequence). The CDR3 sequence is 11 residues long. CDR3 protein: CAWSALDEQFF. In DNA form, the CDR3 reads TGTGCCTGGAGTGCACTCGATGAGCAGTTCTTC. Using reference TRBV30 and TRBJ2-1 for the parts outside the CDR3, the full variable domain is SQTIHQWPATLVQPVGSPLSLECTVEGTSNPNLYWYRQAAGRGLQLLFYSVGIGQISSEVPQNLSASRPQDRQFILSSKKLLLSDSGFYLCAWSALDEQFFGPGTRLTVL.

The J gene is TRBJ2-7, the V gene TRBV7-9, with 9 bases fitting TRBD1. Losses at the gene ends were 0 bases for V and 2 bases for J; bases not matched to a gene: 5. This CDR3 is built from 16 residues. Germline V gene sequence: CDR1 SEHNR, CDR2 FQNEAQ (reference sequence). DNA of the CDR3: TGTGCCAGCAGCTTAGCACAGGGGACAGGGACCTACGAGCAGTACTTC. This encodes CASSLAQGTGTYEQYF.

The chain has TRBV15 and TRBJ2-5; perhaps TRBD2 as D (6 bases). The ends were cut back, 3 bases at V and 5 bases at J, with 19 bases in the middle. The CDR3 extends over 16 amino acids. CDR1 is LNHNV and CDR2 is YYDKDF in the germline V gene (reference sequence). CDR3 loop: CATSSGEEGPFETQYF. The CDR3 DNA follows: TGTGCCACCAGCAGCGGTGAGGAGGGCCCCTTTGAGACCCAGTACTTC. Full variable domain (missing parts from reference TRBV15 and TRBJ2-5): DAMVIQNPRYQVTQFGKPVTLSCSQTLNHNVMYWYQQKSSQAPKLLFHYYDKDFNNEADTPDNFQSRRPNTSFCFLDIRSPGLGDTAMYLCATSSGEEGPFETQYFGPGTRLLVL.

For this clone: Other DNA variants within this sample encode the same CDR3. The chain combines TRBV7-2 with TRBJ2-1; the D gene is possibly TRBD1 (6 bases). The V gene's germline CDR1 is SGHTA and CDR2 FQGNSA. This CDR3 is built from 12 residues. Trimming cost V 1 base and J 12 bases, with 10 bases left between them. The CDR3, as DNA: TGTGCCAGCAGCTTAGTGACAGGAGGGCAGTTCTTC. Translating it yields CASSLVTGGQFF.

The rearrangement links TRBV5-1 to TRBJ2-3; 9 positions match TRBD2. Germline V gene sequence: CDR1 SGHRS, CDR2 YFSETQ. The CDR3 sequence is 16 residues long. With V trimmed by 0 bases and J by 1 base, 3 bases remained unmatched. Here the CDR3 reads CASSLGLAVRTDTQYF. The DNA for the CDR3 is TGCGCCAGCAGCTTGGGACTAGCGGTACGCACAGATACGCAGTATTTT.

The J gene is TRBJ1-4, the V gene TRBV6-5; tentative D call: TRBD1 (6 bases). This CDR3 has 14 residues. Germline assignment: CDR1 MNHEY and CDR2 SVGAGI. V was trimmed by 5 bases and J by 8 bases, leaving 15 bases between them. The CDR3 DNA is TGTGCCAGCAGTGGCCAACAGGGTGGGGAAAAACTGTTTTTT. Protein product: CASSGQQGGEKLFF.

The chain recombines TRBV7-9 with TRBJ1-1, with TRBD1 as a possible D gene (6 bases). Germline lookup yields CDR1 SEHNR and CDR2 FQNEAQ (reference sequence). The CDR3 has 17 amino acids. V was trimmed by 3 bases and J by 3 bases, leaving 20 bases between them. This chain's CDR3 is CASSFLLQGGEHTEAFF. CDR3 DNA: TGTGCCAGCAGCTTTCTCCTACAGGGAGGTGAGCACACTGAAGCTTTCTTT.

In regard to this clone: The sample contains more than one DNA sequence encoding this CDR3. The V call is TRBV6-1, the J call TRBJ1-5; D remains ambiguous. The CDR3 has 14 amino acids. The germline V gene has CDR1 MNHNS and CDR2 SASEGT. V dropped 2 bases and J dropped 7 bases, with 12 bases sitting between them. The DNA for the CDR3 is TGTGCCAGCAGTGAATACGAGGGAGGACAGCCCCAGCATTTT. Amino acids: CASSEYEGGQPQHF.

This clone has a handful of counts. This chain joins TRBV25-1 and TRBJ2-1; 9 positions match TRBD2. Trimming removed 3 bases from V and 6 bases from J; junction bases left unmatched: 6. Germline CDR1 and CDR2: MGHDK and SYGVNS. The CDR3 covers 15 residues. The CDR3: CASSEGLAGGNEQFF. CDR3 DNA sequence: TGTGCCAGCAGTGAGGGACTAGCAGGAGGCAATGAGCAGTTCTTC. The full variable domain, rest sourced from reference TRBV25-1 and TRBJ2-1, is EADIYQTPRYLVIGTGKKITLECSQTMGHDKMYWYQQDPGMELHLIHYSYGVNSTEKGDLSSESTVSRIRTEHFPLTLESARPSHTSQYLCASSEGLAGGNEQFFGPGTRLTVL.

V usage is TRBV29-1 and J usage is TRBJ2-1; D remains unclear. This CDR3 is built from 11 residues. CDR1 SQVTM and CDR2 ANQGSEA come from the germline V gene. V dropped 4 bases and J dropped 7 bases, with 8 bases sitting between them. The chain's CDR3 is CSVAVRNEQFF. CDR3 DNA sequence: TGCAGCGTTGCTGTTCGGAATGAGCAGTTCTTC.

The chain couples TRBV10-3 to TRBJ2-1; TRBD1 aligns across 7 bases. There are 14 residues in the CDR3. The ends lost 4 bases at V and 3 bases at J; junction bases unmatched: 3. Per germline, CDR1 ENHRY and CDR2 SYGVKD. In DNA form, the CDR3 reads TGTGCCATCAGTGTCAGGGGGAACTACAATGAGCAGTTCTTC. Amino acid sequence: CAISVRGNYNEQFF.

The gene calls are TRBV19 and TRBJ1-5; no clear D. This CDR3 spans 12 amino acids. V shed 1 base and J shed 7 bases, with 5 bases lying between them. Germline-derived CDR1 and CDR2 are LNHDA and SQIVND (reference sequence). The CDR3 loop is CASSIAGQPQHF. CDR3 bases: TGTGCCAGTAGTATAGCCGGGCAGCCCCAGCATTTT.

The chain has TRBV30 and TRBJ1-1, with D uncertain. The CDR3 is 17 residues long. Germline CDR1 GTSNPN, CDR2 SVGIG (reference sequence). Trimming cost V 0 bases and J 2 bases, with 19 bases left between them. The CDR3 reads CAWSVTLTAGRNTEAFF. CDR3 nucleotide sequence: TGTGCCTGGAGTGTAACTCTAACGGCCGGTAGAAACACTGAAGCTTTCTTT.

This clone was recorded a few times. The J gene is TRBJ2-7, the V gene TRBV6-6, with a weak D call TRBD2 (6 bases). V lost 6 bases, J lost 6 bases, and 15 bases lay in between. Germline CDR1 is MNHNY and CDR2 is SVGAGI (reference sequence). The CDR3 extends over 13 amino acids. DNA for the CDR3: TGTGCCAGCAGCCCCCCTTGGGGAGGCGAGCAGTACTTC. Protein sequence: CASSPPWGGEQYF.

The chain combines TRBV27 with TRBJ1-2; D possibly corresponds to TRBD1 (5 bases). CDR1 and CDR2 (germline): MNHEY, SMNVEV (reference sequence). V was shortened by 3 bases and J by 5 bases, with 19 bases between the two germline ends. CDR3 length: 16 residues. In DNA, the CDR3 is TGTGCCAGCAGTTTGGGCAGGGCGAGCCCGCTGTATGGCTACACCTTC. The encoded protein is CASSLGRASPLYGYTF.

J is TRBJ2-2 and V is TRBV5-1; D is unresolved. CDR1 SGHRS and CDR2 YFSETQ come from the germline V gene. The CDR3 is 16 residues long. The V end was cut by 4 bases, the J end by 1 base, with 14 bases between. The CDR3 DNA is TGCGCCAGCAGCATGACCGGACGGCAGAACACCGGGGAGCTGTTTTTT. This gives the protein CASSMTGRQNTGELFF.

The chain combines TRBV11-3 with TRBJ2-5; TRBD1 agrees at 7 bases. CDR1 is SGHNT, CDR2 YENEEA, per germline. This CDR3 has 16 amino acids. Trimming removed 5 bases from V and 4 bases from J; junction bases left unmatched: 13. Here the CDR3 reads CASSQGERGEGETQYF. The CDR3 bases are TGTGCCAGCAGCCAGGGGGAGCGCGGTGAGGGAGAGACCCAGTACTTC.